Listed here is a single T cell receptor (beta chain). TCRdb itself ran the PCR reads through MiXCR, one entry per CDR3 protein. The sample lists more than 9,000 distinct CDR3 sequences; about 50% were seen once. The sample originates from a study of tumor-infiltrating lymphocytes in oesophageal squamous cell carcinoma. Sequenced sample: esophageal tumor tissue. The sequence was collected from a male donor with esophageal squamous cell carcinoma.

For the CDR3, the DNA is TGTGCCAGCTCGGCTCGACAGGGGGCTTACGAGCAGTACTTC. Encoded protein: CASSARQGAYEQYF. This sequence joins TRBV7-6 and TRBJ2-1; 10 nucleotides agree with TRBD1. TRBJ2-7 matches the DNA end more closely, so the J call is doubtful. CDR3 length equals 14 residues. Germline V lookup: CDR1 SGHVS, CDR2 FNYEAQ.